What follows is one T cell receptor beta chain and its context. This specimen belongs to a study of shared clonotypes between healthy human individuals. Investigators spread the genomic DNA of each subset evenly over several immunoSEQ plates. Sequencing was performed with immunoSEQ multiplex PCR; in TCRdb, only in-frame clones are kept and a portion is missing. There are 2 million to 3 million clones in the sample; more than 85% occur only once, and 0.36% lies in the top ten. CDR1 and CDR2 (germline): KGHSH, LQKENI. V was clipped by 1 base and J by 4 bases, with 14 bases between them. The CDR3 is made up of 15 amino acids.

This TCR was recovered from a man between 18 and 35 years old in good health. Some clones in this sample may be carry-over from other donors' samples. Sequenced input: naive CD4+ T cells from PBMCs. Subset here: CD45RA+ positively selected. V gene TRBV18 combines with J gene TRBJ2-7, with D possibly TRBD1 on 5 matching bases. The CDR3 sequence is CASSPQSDSVYEQYF. CDR3 bases: TGTGCCAGCTCACCACAGTCTGACAGTGTTTACGAGCAGTACTTC.